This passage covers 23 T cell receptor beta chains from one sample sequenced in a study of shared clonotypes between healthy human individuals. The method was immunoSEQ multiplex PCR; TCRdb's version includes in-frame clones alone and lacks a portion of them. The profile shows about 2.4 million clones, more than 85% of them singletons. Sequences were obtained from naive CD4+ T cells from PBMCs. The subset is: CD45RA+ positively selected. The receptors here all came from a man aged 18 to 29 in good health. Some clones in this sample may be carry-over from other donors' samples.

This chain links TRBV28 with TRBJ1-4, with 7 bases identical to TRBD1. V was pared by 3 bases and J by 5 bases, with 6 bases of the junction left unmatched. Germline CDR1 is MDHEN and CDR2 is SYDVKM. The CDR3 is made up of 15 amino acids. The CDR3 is CASSFDRVPNEKLFF. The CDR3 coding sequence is TGTGCCAGCAGTTTCGACAGGGTACCAAATGAAAAACTGTTTTTT.

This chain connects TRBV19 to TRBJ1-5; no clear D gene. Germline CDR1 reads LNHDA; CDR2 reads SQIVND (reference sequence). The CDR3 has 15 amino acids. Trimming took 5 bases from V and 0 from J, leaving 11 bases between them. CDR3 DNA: TGTGCCAGTAGTCGTTGGGGAGATAGCAATCAGCCCCAGCATTTT. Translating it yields CASSRWGDSNQPQHF. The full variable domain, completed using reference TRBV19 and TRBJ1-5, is DGGITQSPKYLFRKEGQNVTLSCEQNLNHDAMYWYRQDPGQGLRLIYYSQIVNDFQKGDIAEGYSVSREKKESFPLTVTSAQKNPTAFYLCASSRWGDSNQPQHFGDGTRLSIL.

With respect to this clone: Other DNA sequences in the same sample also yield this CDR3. The CDR3 DNA sequence: TGTGCCAGCAGCTTAGCTTTAGCTAACTATGGCTACACCTTC. Translation gives CASSLALANYGYTF. The chain combines TRBV7-8 with TRBJ1-2; no definite D call. Looked up from germline, CDR1 is SGHVS and CDR2 is FQNEAQ. CDR3 length: 14 amino acids. V lost 0 bases and J lost 0, with 5 bases in between.

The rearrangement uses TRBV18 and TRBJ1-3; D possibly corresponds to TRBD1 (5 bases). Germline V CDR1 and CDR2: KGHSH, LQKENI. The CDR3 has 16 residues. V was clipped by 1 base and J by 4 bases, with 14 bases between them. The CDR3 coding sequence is TGTGCCAGCTCACCACAAAGGGGATCACGCGGAAACACCATATATTTT. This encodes CASSPQRGSRGNTIYF.

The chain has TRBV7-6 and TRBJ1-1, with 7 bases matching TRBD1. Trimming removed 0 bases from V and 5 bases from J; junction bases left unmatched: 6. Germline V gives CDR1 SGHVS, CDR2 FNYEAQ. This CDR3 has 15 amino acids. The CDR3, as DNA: TGTGCCAGCAGCTTAGCCCCAGGGGGAGGTACTGAAGCTTTCTTT. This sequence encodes CASSLAPGGGTEAFF.

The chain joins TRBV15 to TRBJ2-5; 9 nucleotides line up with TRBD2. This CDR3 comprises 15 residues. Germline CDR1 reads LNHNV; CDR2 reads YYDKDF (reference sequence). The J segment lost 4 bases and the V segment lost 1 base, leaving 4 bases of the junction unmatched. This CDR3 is CATSRGGTSSETQYF. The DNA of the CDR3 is TGTGCCACCAGCAGAGGAGGGACTAGCTCAGAGACCCAGTACTTC. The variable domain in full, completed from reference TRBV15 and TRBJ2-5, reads DAMVIQNPRYQVTQFGKPVTLSCSQTLNHNVMYWYQQKSSQAPKLLFHYYDKDFNNEADTPDNFQSRRPNTSFCFLDIRSPGLGDTAMYLCATSRGGTSSETQYFGPGTRLLVL.

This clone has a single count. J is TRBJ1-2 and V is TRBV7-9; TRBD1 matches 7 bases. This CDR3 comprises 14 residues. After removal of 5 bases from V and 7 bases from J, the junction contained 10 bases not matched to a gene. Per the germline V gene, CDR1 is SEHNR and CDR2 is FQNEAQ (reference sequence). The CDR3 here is CASSHIDREGGYTF. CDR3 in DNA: TGTGCCAGCAGCCACATTGACAGGGAAGGTGGCTACACCTTC.

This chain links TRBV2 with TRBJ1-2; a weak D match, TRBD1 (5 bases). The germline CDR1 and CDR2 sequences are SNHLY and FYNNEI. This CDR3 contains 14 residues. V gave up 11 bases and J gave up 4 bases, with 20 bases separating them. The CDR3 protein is CACASREEGYGYTF. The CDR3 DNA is TGTGCCTGCGCCTCCAGGGAAGAGGGCTATGGCTACACCTTC.

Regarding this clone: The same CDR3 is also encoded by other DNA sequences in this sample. The CDR3 coding sequence is TGTGCCAGCAGCTTGGGACTAGCGGGAAGCACAGATACGCAGTATTTT. Protein sequence: CASSLGLAGSTDTQYF. This chain uses TRBV7-2 with TRBJ2-3, with 13 bases lining up with TRBD2. The CDR3 totals 16 residues. Germline trimming cut 3 bases from V and 0 bases from J; bases unmatched to any gene: 0. Germline V gene data show CDR1 as SGHTA and CDR2 as FQGNSA.

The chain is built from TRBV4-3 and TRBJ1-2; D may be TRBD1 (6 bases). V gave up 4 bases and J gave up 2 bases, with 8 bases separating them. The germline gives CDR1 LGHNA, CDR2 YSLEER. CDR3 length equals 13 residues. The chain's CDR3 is CASSLTGNYGYTF. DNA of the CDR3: TGCGCCAGCAGCCTTACAGGGAACTATGGCTACACCTTC.

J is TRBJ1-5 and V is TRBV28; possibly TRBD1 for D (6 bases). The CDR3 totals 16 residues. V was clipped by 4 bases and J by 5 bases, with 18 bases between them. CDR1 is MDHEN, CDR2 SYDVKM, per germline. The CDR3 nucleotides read TGTGCCAGCAGTTCCGACTTATGGTCAGGGGATCAGCCCCAGCATTTT. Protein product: CASSSDLWSGDQPQHF.

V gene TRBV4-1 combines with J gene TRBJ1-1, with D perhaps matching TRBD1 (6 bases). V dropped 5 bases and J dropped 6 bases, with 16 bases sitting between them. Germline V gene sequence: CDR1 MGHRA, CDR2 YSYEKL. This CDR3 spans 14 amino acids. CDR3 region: CASSGKRGDPEAFF. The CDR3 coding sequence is TGCGCCAGCAGCGGCAAGAGGGGGGACCCTGAAGCTTTCTTT.

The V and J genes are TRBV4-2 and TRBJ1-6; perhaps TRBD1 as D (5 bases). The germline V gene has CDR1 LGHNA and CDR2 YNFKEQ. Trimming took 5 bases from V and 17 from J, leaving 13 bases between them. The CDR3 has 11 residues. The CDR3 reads CASSGAAAIHF. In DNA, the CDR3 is TGTGCCAGCAGCGGGGCCGCCGCAATCCACTTT.

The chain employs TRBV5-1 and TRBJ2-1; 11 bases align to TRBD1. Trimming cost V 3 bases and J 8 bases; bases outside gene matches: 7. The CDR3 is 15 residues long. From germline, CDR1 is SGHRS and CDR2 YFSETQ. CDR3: CASSYRTGGNDEQFF. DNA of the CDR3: TGCGCCAGCAGCTATAGGACAGGGGGCAACGATGAGCAGTTCTTC.

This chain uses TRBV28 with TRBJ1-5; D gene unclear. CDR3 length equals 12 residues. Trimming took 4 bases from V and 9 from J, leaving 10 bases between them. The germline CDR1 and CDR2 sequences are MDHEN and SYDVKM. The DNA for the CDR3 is TGTGCCAGCAGTTCCCCGGTGACGCCCCAGCATTTT. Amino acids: CASSSPVTPQHF.

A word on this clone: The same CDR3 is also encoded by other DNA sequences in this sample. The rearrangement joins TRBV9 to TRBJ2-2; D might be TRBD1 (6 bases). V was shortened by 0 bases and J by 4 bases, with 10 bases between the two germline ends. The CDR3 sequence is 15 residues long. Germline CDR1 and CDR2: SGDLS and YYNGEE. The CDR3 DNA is TGTGCCAGCAGCGTAGAGGGCAGGGGCACCGGGGAGCTGTTTTTT. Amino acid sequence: CASSVEGRGTGELFF.

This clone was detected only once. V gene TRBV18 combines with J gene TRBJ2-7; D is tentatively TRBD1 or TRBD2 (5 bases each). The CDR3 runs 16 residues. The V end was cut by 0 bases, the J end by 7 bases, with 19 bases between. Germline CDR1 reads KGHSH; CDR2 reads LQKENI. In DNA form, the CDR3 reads TGTGCCAGCTCACCACCGTCCCGGGGCAGCACGACGGAGCAGTACTTC. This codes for CASSPPSRGSTTEQYF.

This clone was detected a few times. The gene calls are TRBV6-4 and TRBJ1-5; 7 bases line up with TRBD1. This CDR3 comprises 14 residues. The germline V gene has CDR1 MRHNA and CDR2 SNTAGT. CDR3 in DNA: TGTGGGGGCAGGGGGGCCTATAGCAATCAGCCCCAGCATTTT. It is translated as CGGRGAYSNQPQHF.

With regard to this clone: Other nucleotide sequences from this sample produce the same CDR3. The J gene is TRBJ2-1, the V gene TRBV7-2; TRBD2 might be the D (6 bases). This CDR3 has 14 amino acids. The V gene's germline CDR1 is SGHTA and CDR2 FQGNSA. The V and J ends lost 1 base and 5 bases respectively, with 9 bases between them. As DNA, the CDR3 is TGTGCCAGCAGCTTAGGATTAGCGGACAATGAGCAGTTCTTC. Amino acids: CASSLGLADNEQFF.

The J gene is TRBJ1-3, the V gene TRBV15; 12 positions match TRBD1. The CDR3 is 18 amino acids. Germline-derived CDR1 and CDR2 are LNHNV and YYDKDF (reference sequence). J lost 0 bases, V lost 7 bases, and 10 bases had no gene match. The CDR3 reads CATKSMPGQGASGNTIYF. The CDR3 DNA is TGTGCCACCAAGTCAATGCCGGGACAGGGGGCCTCTGGAAACACCATATATTTT.

The CDR3 here is CASRALGQGNSGNTIYF. The CDR3 DNA reads as TGTGCCAGCAGAGCTCTTGGGCAGGGAAACTCTGGAAACACCATATATTTT. The chain combines TRBV7-9 with TRBJ1-3; TRBD1 might be the D (5 bases). Germline CDR1 is SEHNR and CDR2 is FQNEAQ (reference sequence). The V gene lost 6 bases and the J gene lost 0 bases, with 18 bases spanning the gap. CDR3 size: 17 residues.

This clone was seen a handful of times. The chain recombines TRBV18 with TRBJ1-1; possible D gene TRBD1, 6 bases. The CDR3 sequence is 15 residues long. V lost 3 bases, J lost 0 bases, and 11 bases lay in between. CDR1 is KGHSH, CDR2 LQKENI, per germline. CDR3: CASSPDSSMNTEAFF. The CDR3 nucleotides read TGTGCCAGCTCACCGGACAGCTCTATGAACACTGAAGCTTTCTTT.

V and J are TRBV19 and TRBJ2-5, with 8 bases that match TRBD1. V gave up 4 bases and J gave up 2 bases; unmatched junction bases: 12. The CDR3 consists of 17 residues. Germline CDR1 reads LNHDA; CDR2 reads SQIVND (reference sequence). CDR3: CASSTIQKGQGQETQYF. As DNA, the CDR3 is TGTGCCAGTAGTACTATTCAAAAAGGACAGGGACAAGAGACCCAGTACTTC.